This T cell receptor beta chain was retrieved from a study of T cell responses to AZD1222 COVID-19 vaccine. As for the study in general: Samples with a second dose at about 4 or about 12 weeks were pooled together.

To note about this clone: The antigen is unknown.

V dropped 1 base and J dropped 4; count of bases not matched to a gene: 6. Germline lookup yields CDR1 SGHVS and CDR2 FQNEAQ. The CDR3 is 16 residues long. Clones were sequenced by immunoSEQ multiplex PCR, and TCRdb holds only the in-frame ones, with some missing. The profile shows about 82,000 clones, 85% to 95% of them singletons. Overall study results and limits: Spike-specific TCR depth and breadth grew after two AZD1222 doses. Clonal diversity was possibly underestimated, and white British individuals and females predominated among donors. At 160-218 and 743-854, vaccine-associated CD4 TCRs were dominant, and they spanned spike.

The starting material was peripheral blood, obtained on day 0 of AZD1222 vaccination. The TCR sequence derives from an adult in good health. V gene TRBV7-8 combines with J gene TRBJ1-1; 10 positions agree with TRBD1. The CDR3 reads CASSLEGQGRGTEAFF. CDR3 bases: TGTGCCAGCAGCTTAGAGGGACAGGGGAGGGGCACTGAAGCTTTCTTT.